This T cell receptor beta chain was sequenced for a study of cytomegalovirus exposure and HLA in healthy donors. Study conclusions and caveats: An observed cluster of highly shared sequence variants was recorded as a likely sequencing artifact.

Notes on this clone: The target antigen is unknown.

The PCR contained 60 Vbeta and 13 Jbeta primers. Generated by immunoSEQ multiplex PCR, the TCRdb table keeps only in-frame clones and is missing some. The repertoire holds 80,000 to 95,000 clones, with roughly 81% as singletons. The CDR3 is 19 residues long. Trimming at V came to 1 base and at J to 0 bases, leaving 9 bases not matched to a gene. Per the germline V gene, CDR1 is MGHRA and CDR2 is YSYEKL. Material: PBMCs. The chain links TRBV4-1 to TRBJ2-1; 10 bases map to TRBD2. The origin of this receptor is a woman in her late teens or twenties in good health and CMV-seropositive. The CDR3, as DNA: TGCGCCAGCAGCCAAGCGGGGCTAGCGGGAGTAGGCTCCTACAATGAGCAGTTCTTC. Its translation: CASSQAGLAGVGSYNEQFF.